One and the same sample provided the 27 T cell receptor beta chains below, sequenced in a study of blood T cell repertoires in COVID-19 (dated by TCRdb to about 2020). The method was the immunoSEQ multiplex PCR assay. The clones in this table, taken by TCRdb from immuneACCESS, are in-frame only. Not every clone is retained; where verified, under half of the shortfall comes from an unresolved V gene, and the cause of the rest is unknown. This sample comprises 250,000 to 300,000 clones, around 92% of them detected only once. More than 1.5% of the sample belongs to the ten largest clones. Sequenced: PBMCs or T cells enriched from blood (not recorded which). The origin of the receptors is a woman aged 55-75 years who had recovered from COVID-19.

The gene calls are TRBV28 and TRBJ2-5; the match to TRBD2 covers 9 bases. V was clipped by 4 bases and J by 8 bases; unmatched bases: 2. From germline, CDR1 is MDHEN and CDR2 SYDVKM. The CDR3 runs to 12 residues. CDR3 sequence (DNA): TGTGCCAGCAGTTCTAGCGGGGAAACCCAGTACTTC. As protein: CASSSSGETQYF. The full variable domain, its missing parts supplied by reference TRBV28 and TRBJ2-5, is DVKVTQSSRYLVKRTGEKVFLECVQDMDHENMFWYRQDPGLGLRLIYFSYDVKMKEKGDIPEGYSVSREKKERFSLILESASTNQTSMYLCASSSSGETQYFGPGTRLLVL.

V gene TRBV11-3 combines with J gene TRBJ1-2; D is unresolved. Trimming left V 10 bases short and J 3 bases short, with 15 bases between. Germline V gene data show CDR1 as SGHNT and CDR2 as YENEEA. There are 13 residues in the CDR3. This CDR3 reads CATPPGRYYGYTF. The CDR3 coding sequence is TGTGCCACCCCCCCTGGCAGATACTATGGCTACACCTTC.

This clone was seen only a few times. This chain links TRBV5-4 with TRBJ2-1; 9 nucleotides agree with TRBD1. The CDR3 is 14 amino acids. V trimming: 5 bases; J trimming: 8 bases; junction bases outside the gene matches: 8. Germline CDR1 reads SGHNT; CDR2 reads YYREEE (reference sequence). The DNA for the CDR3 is TGTGCCAGCAGTTCGGACAGGGGTTACGATGAGCAGTTCTTC. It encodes CASSSDRGYDEQFF.

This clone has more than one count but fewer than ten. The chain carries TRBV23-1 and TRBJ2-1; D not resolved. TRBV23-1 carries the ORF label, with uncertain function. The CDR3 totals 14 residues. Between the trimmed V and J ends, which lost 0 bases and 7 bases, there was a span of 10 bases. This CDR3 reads CASSQSVAGNEQFF. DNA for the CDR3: TGCGCCAGCAGTCAATCGGTAGCTGGGAATGAGCAGTTCTTC.

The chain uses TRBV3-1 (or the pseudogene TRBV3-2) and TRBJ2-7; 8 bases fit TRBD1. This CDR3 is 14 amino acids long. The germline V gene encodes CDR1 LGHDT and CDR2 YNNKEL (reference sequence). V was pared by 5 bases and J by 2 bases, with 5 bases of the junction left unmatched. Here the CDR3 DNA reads TGTGCCAGCAGCTCTTTGACAGGGGCCTACGAGCAGTACTTC. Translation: CASSSLTGAYEQYF.

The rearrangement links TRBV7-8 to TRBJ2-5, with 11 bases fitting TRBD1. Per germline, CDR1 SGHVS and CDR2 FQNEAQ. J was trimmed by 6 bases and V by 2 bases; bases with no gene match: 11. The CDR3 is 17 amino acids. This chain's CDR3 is CASSLRPPDRGPQTQYF. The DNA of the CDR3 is TGTGCCAGCAGCTTAAGGCCTCCGGACAGGGGGCCTCAGACCCAGTACTTC.

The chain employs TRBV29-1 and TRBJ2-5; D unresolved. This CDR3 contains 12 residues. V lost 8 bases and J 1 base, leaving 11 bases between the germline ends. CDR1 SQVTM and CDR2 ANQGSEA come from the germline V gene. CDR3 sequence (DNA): TGCAGCTCGCGATTTGCCCAAGAGACCCAGTACTTC. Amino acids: CSSRFAQETQYF. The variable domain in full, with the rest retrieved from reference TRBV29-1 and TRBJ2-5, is SAVISQKPSRDICQRGTSLTIQCQVDSQVTMMFWYRQQPGQSLTLIATANQGSEATYESGFVIDKFPISRPNLTFSTLTVSNMSPEDSSIYLCSSRFAQETQYFGPGTRLLVL.

The CDR3 loop is CASSLLTENTEAFF. CDR3 nucleotides: TGTGCCAGCAGCTTACTGACAGAGAACACTGAAGCTTTCTTT. This rearrangement joins TRBV13 to TRBJ1-1; possibly TRBD1 for D (5 bases). Germline V gene data show CDR1 as PRHDT and CDR2 as FYEKMQ (reference sequence). The CDR3 covers 14 residues. V was clipped by 2 bases and J by 1 base, with 8 bases between them.

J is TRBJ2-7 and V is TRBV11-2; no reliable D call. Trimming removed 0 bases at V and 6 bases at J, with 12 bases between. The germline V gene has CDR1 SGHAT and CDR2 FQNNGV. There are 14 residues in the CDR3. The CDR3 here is CASSLDSAFGEQYF. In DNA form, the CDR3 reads TGTGCCAGCAGCTTAGACAGCGCCTTCGGCGAGCAGTACTTC.

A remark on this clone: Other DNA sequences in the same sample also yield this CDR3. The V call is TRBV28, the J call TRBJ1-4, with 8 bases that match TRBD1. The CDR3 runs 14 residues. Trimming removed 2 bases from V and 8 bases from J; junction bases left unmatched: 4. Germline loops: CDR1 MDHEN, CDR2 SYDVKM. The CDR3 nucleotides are TGTGCCAGCAGTTTAGACAGGGGCCGAGAAAAACTGTTTTTT. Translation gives CASSLDRGREKLFF.

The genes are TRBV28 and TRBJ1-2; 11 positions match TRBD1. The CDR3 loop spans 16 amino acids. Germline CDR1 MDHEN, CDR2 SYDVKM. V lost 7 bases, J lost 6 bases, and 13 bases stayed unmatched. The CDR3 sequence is CASTIYGWTGGDGYTF. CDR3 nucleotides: TGTGCCAGCACCATATACGGCTGGACAGGGGGCGATGGCTACACCTTC.

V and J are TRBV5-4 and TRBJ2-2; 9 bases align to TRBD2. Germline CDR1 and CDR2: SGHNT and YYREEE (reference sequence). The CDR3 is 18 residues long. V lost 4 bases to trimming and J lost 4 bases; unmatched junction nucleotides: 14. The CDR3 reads CASSPPGTSSDLTGELFF. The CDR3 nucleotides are TGTGCCAGCAGCCCCCCCGGGACTAGCTCGGATCTCACCGGGGAGCTGTTTTTT.

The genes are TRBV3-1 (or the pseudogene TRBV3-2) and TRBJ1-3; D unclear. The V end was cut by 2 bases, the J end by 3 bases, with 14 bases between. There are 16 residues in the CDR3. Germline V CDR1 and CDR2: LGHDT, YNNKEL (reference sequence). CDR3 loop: CASSQSTHVRGNTIYF. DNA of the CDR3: TGTGCCAGCAGCCAAAGCACTCACGTTCGTGGAAACACCATATATTTT.

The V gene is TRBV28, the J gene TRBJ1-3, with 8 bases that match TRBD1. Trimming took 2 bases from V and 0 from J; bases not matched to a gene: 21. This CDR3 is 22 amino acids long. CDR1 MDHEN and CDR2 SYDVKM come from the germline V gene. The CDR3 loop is CASSLRGGRRTGRLPSGNTIYF. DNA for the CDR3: TGTGCCAGCAGTTTAAGAGGTGGGAGAAGGACAGGGAGGCTCCCCTCTGGAAACACCATATATTTT. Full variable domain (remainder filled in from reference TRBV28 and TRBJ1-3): DVKVTQSSRYLVKRTGEKVFLECVQDMDHENMFWYRQDPGLGLRLIYFSYDVKMKEKGDIPEGYSVSREKKERFSLILESASTNQTSMYLCASSLRGGRRTGRLPSGNTIYFGEGSWLTVV.

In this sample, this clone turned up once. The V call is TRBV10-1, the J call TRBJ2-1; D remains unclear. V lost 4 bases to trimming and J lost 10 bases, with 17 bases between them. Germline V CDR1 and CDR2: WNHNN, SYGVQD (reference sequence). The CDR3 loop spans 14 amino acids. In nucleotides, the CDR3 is TGCGCCAGCAGTGTGGAGACCCCCACAAGCGAGCAGTTCTTC. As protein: CASSVETPTSEQFF.

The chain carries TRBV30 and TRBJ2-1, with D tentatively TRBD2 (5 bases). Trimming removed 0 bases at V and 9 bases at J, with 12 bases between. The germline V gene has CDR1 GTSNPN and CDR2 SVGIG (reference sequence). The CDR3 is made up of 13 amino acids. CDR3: CAWSVRTEGEQFF. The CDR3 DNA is TGTGCCTGGAGTGTACGTACAGAGGGTGAGCAGTTCTTC.

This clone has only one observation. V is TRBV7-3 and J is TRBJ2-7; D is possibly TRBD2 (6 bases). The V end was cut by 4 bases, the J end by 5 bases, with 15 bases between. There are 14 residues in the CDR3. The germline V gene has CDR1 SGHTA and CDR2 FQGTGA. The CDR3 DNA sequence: TGTGCCAGCAGCTCCGGCGGGATAGGTCACGAGCAGTACTTC. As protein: CASSSGGIGHEQYF. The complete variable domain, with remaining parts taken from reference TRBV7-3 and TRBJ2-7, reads GAGVSQTPSNKVTEKGKYVELRCDPISGHTALYWYRQSLGQGPEFLIYFQGTGAADDSGLPNDRFFAVRPEGSVSTLKIQRTERGDSAVYLCASSSGGIGHEQYFGPGTRLTVT.

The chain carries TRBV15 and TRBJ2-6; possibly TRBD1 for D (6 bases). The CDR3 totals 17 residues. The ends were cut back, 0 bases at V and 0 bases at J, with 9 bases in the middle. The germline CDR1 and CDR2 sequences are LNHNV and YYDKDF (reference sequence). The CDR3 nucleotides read TGTGCCACCAGCAGAGATCCCAGGGGCTCTGGGGCCAACGTCCTGACTTTC. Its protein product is CATSRDPRGSGANVLTF.

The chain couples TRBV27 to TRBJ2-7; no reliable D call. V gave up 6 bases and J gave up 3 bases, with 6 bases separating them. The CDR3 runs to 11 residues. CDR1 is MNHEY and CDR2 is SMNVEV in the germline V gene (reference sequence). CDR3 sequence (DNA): TGTGCCAGCAGGTATCGCTACGAGCAGTACTTC. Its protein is CASRYRYEQYF.

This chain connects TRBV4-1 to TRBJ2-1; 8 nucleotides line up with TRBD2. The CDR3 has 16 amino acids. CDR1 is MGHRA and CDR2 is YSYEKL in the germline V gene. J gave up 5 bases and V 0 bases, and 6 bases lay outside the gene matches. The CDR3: CASSQDGGRLDNEQFF. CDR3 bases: TGCGCCAGCAGCCAAGATGGCGGGAGGCTTGACAATGAGCAGTTCTTC.

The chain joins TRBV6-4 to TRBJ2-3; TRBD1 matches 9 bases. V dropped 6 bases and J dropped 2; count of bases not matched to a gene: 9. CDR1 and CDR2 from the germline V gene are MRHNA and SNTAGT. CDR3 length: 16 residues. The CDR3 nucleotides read TGTGCCAGCAGCGCCACGGGACAGGGTTCCACAGATACGCAGTATTTT. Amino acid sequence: CASSATGQGSTDTQYF.

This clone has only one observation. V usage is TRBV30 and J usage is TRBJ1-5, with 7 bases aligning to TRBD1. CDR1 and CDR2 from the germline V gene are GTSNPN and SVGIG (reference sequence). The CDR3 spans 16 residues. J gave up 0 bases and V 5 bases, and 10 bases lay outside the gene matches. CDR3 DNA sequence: TGTGCCTGGGCCTATGGGACAGTCAATAGCAATCAGCCCCAGCATTTT. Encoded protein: CAWAYGTVNSNQPQHF.

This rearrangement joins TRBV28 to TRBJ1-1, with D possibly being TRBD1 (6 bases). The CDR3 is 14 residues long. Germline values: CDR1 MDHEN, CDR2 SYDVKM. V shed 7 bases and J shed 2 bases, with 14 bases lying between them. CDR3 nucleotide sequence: TGTGCCAGCACCTCGGGGGGGCTAAACACTGAAGCTTTCTTT. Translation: CASTSGGLNTEAFF.

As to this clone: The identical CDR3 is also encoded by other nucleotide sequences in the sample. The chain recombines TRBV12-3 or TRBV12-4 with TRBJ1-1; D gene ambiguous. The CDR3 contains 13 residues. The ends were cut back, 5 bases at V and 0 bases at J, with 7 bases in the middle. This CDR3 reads CASSLNLNTEAFF. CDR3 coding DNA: TGTGCCAGCAGTCTGAACTTGAACACTGAAGCTTTCTTT.

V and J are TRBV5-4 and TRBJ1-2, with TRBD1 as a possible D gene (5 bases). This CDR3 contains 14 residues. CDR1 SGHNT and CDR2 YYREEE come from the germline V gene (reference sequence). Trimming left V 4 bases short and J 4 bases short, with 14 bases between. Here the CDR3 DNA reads TGTGCCAGCAGCGGATCCGGGAGGGGCTATGGCTACACCTTC. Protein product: CASSGSGRGYGYTF. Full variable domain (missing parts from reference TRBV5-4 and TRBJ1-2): ETGVTQSPTHLIKTRGQQVTLRCSSQSGHNTVSWYQQALGQGPQFIFQYYREEENGRGNFPPRFSGLQFPNYSSELNVNALELDDSALYLCASSGSGRGYGYTFGSGTRLTVV.

CDR3 nucleotides: TGCGCCAGCAGCTTGGCCAGTTTTGTCCAGGCCTACAATGAGCAGTTCTTC. Amino acids: CASSLASFVQAYNEQFF. The rearrangement joins TRBV5-1 to TRBJ2-1, with D unresolved. Germline V gives CDR1 SGHRS, CDR2 YFSETQ. V was trimmed by 0 bases and J by 2 bases, leaving 15 bases between them. This CDR3 is built from 17 residues.

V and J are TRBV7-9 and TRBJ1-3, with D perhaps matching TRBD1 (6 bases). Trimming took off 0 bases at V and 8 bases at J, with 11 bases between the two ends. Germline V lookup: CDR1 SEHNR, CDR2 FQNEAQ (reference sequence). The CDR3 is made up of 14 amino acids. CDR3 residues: CASSLALGADTIYF. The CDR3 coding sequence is TGTGCCAGCAGCTTAGCGCTGGGGGCAGACACCATATATTTT. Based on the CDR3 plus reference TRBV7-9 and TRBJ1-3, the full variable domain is DTGVSQNPRHKITKRGQNVTFRCDPISEHNRLYWYRQTLGQGPEFLTYFQNEAQLEKSRLLSDRFSAERPKGSFSTLEIQRTEQGDSAMYLCASSLALGADTIYFGEGSWLTVV.